These 32 T cell receptor beta chains originate from one sample sequenced in a study of blood T cell repertoires in COVID-19. Data came from immunoSEQ multiplex PCR; TCRdb stores just in-frame clones and leaves some out. There are about 160,000 clones in the sample; 90% occur only once, and 0.53% lies in the top ten. Sequenced material: peripheral blood. Receptor source: a man in his fifties or sixties with acute or convalescent COVID-19.

This chain links TRBV14 with TRBJ2-1; the match to TRBD1 covers 10 bases. The ends lost 5 bases at V and 4 bases at J; junction bases unmatched: 8. The CDR3 is 16 residues long. Germline CDR1 and CDR2: SGHDN and FVKESK. CDR3 residues: CASSVEDRGIYNEQFF. The CDR3 bases are TGTGCCAGCAGCGTAGAGGACAGGGGGATTTACAATGAGCAGTTCTTC.

The gene calls are TRBV27 and TRBJ1-5; D remains ambiguous. The germline V and J ends were trimmed by 5 bases and 7 bases, with 15 bases remaining between them. From germline, CDR1 is MNHEY and CDR2 SMNVEV (reference sequence). The CDR3 is 14 residues long. The CDR3 region has the DNA TGTGCCAGCAGTCCGAATTCGGCCGGGCAGCCCCAGCATTTT. Amino acids: CASSPNSAGQPQHF.

The chain has TRBV5-1 and TRBJ2-5, with TRBD2 matching over 10 bases. Germline V lookup: CDR1 SGHRS, CDR2 YFSETQ. The CDR3 is 14 amino acids. V shed 5 bases and J 5 bases; nucleotides not matched to a gene: 6. The CDR3 bases are TGCGCCAGCAGATCTCTAGCGGGAGATGAGACCCAGTACTTC. As protein: CASRSLAGDETQYF.

V is TRBV28 and J is TRBJ2-3; unclear D gene. Trimming shortened V by 2 bases and J by 2 bases, and 8 bases separated the two germline ends. The CDR3 spans 14 residues. Germline V gives CDR1 MDHEN, CDR2 SYDVKM. This CDR3 reads CASSLHRVTDTQYF. As DNA, the CDR3 is TGTGCCAGCAGTTTACACCGAGTCACAGATACGCAGTATTTT.

J is TRBJ2-7 and V is TRBV5-4, with TRBD1 identical over 8 bases. V was clipped by 9 bases and J by 5 bases; unmatched bases: 7. The length of the CDR3 is 12 residues. The germline V gene has CDR1 SGHNT and CDR2 YYREEE (reference sequence). Here the CDR3 DNA reads TGTGCCATCGACAGGGGACCGAACGAGCAGTACTTC. Translation: CAIDRGPNEQYF.

The rearrangement uses TRBV19 and TRBJ1-6; D not resolved. The CDR3 has 13 amino acids. Germline V gives CDR1 LNHDA, CDR2 SQIVND (reference sequence). Trimming cost V 6 bases and J 7 bases, with 10 bases left between them. In DNA form, the CDR3 reads TGTGCCAGTAGGTTAGCAGAAAATTCACCCCTCCACTTT. This codes for CASRLAENSPLHF.

The rearrangement joins TRBV20-1 to TRBJ1-5; no reliable D call. V lost 3 bases and J lost 4, with 7 bases in between. The CDR3 extends over 12 amino acids. CDR1 and CDR2 from the germline V gene are DFQATT and SNEGSKA (reference sequence). As DNA, the CDR3 is TGCAGTGCTAGTGCCCAAAATCAGCCCCAGCATTTT. Protein product: CSASAQNQPQHF.

The genes are TRBV7-9 and TRBJ1-2; D may be TRBD1 (5 bases). The V gene's germline CDR1 is SEHNR and CDR2 FQNEAQ (reference sequence). The V and J ends lost 3 bases and 0 bases respectively, with 8 bases between them. The CDR3 contains 14 residues. The CDR3 spells CASSLKGSNYGYTF. In nucleotides, the CDR3 is TGTGCCAGCAGCTTGAAGGGGTCTAACTATGGCTACACCTTC.

The rearrangement joins TRBV9 to TRBJ2-7, with TRBD1 matching 11 bases. This CDR3 region has 15 residues. Losses at the gene ends were 3 bases for V and 4 bases for J; bases not matched to a gene: 6. Germline values: CDR1 SGDLS, CDR2 YYNGEE. CDR3 sequence reads: CASSAGTGGYYEQYF. DNA of the CDR3: TGTGCCAGCAGCGCTGGGACAGGGGGATATTACGAGCAGTACTTC.

The chain joins TRBV29-1 to TRBJ1-5, with a weak D call TRBD1 (6 bases). Germline V gene data show CDR1 as SQVTM and CDR2 as ANQGSEA. CDR3 length equals 13 residues. Trimming stripped 6 bases from V and 7 bases from J, with 16 bases between. CDR3 nucleotides: TGCAGCGTCCGATACAGGGAGGGCCAGCCCCAGCATTTT. Its protein is CSVRYREGQPQHF. Looking up the rest from reference TRBV29-1 and TRBJ1-5 gives the full variable domain: SAVISQKPSRDICQRGTSLTIQCQVDSQVTMMFWYRQQPGQSLTLIATANQGSEATYESGFVIDKFPISRPNLTFSTLTVSNMSPEDSSIYLCSVRYREGQPQHFGDGTRLSIL.

The chain couples TRBV27 to TRBJ1-5, with a possible D match to TRBD1 (6 bases). CDR1 MNHEY and CDR2 SMNVEV come from the germline V gene (reference sequence). The CDR3 extends over 15 amino acids. V was shortened by 5 bases and J by 2 bases, with 13 bases between the two germline ends. CDR3: CASSPGTKGNQPQHF. CDR3 DNA sequence: TGTGCCAGCAGTCCAGGGACAAAAGGCAATCAGCCCCAGCATTTT.

This clone has only a few counts. This rearrangement joins TRBV2 to TRBJ2-7; D is unclear. This CDR3 has 12 residues. Germline CDR1 and CDR2: SNHLY and FYNNEI. Trimming cost V 4 bases and J 3 bases, with 7 bases left between them. The CDR3, as DNA: TGTGCCAGCAGTGGGCTCGTCTACGAGCAGTACGTC. This codes for CASSGLVYEQYV.

The chain recombines TRBV7-9 with TRBJ2-1; 9 nucleotides align to TRBD1. CDR1 and CDR2 from the germline V gene are SEHNR and FQNEAQ (reference sequence). This CDR3 contains 15 residues. The V gene end was trimmed by 3 bases and the J gene end by 3 bases; junction bases not matched to a gene: 3. CDR3 amino acids: CASSLGTGLYNEQFF. DNA for the CDR3: TGTGCCAGCAGCTTGGGGACAGGGCTCTACAATGAGCAGTTCTTC.

In this sample, this clone turned up a few times. This chain joins TRBV7-2 and TRBJ1-4; D gene unclear. With 5 bases removed from V and 3 bases from J, the gap between germline ends came to 13 bases. Germline-derived CDR1 and CDR2 are SGHTA and FQGNSA. The CDR3 is 15 amino acids. CDR3 sequence: CASSPDSAPNEKLFF. Here the CDR3 DNA reads TGTGCCAGCAGCCCCGACTCGGCGCCTAATGAAAAACTGTTTTTT.

The CDR3 region has the DNA TGCGCCAGCAGCTTGGGAGTAAACAATGAGCAGTTCTTC. It is translated as CASSLGVNNEQFF. This chain uses TRBV5-1 with TRBJ2-1, with unresolved D. From germline, CDR1 is SGHRS and CDR2 YFSETQ. Trimming cost V 0 bases and J 5 bases, with 6 bases left between them. The CDR3 extends over 13 amino acids. Full variable domain (outside the CDR3, taken from reference TRBV5-1 and TRBJ2-1): KAGVTQTPRYLIKTRGQQVTLSCSPISGHRSVSWYQQTPGQGLQFLFEYFSETQRNKGNFPGRFSGRQFSNSRSEMNVSTLELGDSALYLCASSLGVNNEQFFGPGTRLTVL.

The CDR3 DNA reads TGTGCCAGCAACCGACGACAGGCTCTAAACACTGAAGCTTTCTTT. Its protein is CASNRRQALNTEAFF. V gene TRBV6-5 combines with J gene TRBJ1-1; D perhaps matches TRBD1 (6 bases). Germline V gene lookup returns CDR1 MNHEY and CDR2 SVGAGI. V was cut by 7 bases and J by 2 bases, with 17 bases left in between. The CDR3 has 15 residues.

V gene TRBV6-2 or TRBV6-3 combines with J gene TRBJ1-5, with a weak D call TRBD1 (6 bases). Per the germline V gene, CDR1 is MNHEY and CDR2 is SVGEGT. V lost 5 bases to trimming and J lost 4 bases, with 6 bases between them. The CDR3 runs to 12 residues. CDR3 sequence reads: CASSTGNQPQHF. The CDR3 DNA sequence: TGTGCCAGCAGTACAGGGAATCAGCCCCAGCATTTT.

The chain joins TRBV25-1 to TRBJ1-3; 9 nucleotides line up with TRBD1. Per germline, CDR1 MGHDK and CDR2 SYGVNS. CDR3 length: 16 residues. The V gene end was trimmed by 5 bases and the J gene end by 4 bases; junction bases not matched to a gene: 9. CDR3 sequence reads: CASSQLYRGHGNTIYF. Here the CDR3 DNA reads TGTGCCAGCAGTCAACTCTACAGGGGGCACGGAAACACCATATATTTT.

The chain couples TRBV19 to TRBJ1-1, with TRBD1 identical over 10 bases. The germline CDR1 and CDR2 sequences are LNHDA and SQIVND (reference sequence). This CDR3 spans 14 amino acids. The ends lost 10 bases at V and 1 base at J; junction bases unmatched: 6. CDR3 in DNA: TGTGCCACTAGAGGACAGGGGGGGAACACTGAAGCTTTCTTT. As protein: CATRGQGGNTEAFF.

The chain combines TRBV2 with TRBJ2-2; possibly TRBD1 for D (5 bases). V gave up 6 bases and J gave up 1 base, with 9 bases separating them. Germline CDR1 and CDR2: SNHLY and FYNNEI. The CDR3 contains 14 residues. This CDR3 reads CASSVQGNTGELFF. Here the CDR3 DNA reads TGTGCCAGCAGCGTCCAGGGGAACACCGGGGAGCTGTTTTTT.

This chain connects TRBV6-1 to TRBJ1-1; the match to TRBD1 covers 7 bases. V trimming: 5 bases; J trimming: 10 bases; junction bases outside the gene matches: 10. The V gene's germline CDR1 is MNHNS and CDR2 SASEGT. The length of the CDR3 is 13 residues. The CDR3 DNA sequence: TGTGCCAGCAGTTCTCGACAGGGAAACGGAGCTTTCTTT. This encodes CASSSRQGNGAFF.

Only one count was recorded for this clone. This chain joins TRBV9 and TRBJ2-4; 7 nucleotides line up with TRBD1. The junction had 17 bases not matched to a gene; V was cut back by 4 bases and J by 1 base. The CDR3 has 19 residues. Germline V gene data show CDR1 as SGDLS and CDR2 as YYNGEE. CDR3 residues: CASSPGQETVSRAKNIQYF. The CDR3 nucleotides read TGTGCCAGCAGCCCTGGACAGGAGACAGTCTCTCGCGCCAAAAACATTCAGTACTTC.

This clone was observed a single time. The chain is built from TRBV4-1 and TRBJ2-3; tentative D call: TRBD2 (6 bases). V was clipped by 6 bases and J by 2 bases, with 12 bases between them. The CDR3 covers 14 residues. Germline values: CDR1 MGHRA, CDR2 YSYEKL. The CDR3 loop reads CASRPGGPTDTQYF. The DNA for the CDR3 is TGCGCCAGCAGGCCCGGAGGGCCCACAGATACGCAGTATTTT.

This sequence joins TRBV28 and TRBJ2-2, with TRBD2 matching over 8 bases. Germline V lookup: CDR1 MDHEN, CDR2 SYDVKM. The CDR3 has 16 amino acids. The V and J ends lost 7 bases and 5 bases, in that order; junction bases with no gene match: 12. CDR3 region: CASTVAGRGTTGELFF. The CDR3 DNA is TGTGCCAGCACCGTAGCGGGGAGGGGAACGACCGGGGAGCTGTTTTTT. Complete variable domain (other parts from reference TRBV28 and TRBJ2-2): DVKVTQSSRYLVKRTGEKVFLECVQDMDHENMFWYRQDPGLGLRLIYFSYDVKMKEKGDIPEGYSVSREKKERFSLILESASTNQTSMYLCASTVAGRGTTGELFFGEGSRLTVL.

This chain links TRBV6-5 with TRBJ2-7; 9 bases agree with TRBD1. Trimming cost V 2 bases and J 2 bases; bases outside gene matches: 7. CDR1 is MNHEY, CDR2 SVGAGI, per germline. The CDR3 covers 16 residues. DNA of the CDR3: TGTGCCAGCAGTTACGGTCCGGGACAGGGAGCCTACGAGCAGTACTTC. It yields the protein CASSYGPGQGAYEQYF.

This CDR3 is CASSIGTSPLPGQETQYF. In DNA, the CDR3 is TGTGCCAGCAGTATAGGGACTAGCCCCCTACCCGGCCAAGAGACCCAGTACTTC. The chain combines TRBV6-2 or TRBV6-3 with TRBJ2-5; TRBD2 agrees at 9 bases. The CDR3 has 18 amino acids. CDR1 and CDR2 from the germline V gene are MNHEY and SVGEGT. V lost 5 bases, J lost 1 base, and 14 bases stayed unmatched.

The chain combines TRBV27 with TRBJ2-7; 9 positions match TRBD2. Germline V gene lookup returns CDR1 MNHEY and CDR2 SMNVEV (reference sequence). The junction had 10 bases not matched to a gene; V was cut back by 5 bases and J by 5 bases. The CDR3 contains 15 residues. CDR3 sequence reads: CASSSLGTSFHEQYF. The CDR3 DNA follows: TGTGCCAGCAGTAGTCTCGGGACTAGCTTCCACGAGCAGTACTTC.

The rearrangement joins TRBV19 to TRBJ2-7, with D possibly TRBD1 on 6 matching bases. In germline, CDR1 is LNHDA, CDR2 SQIVND (reference sequence). This CDR3 region has 13 residues. Deletions cut 5 bases from V and 3 bases from J, with 11 bases between. CDR3 DNA: TGTGCCAGTAGTGTCGGGACACACTACGAGCAGTACTTC. Its translation is CASSVGTHYEQYF.

This chain joins TRBV5-8 and TRBJ1-4; unclear D gene. Trimming pared 4 bases from V and 8 bases from J, leaving 21 bases between. From germline, CDR1 is SGHTS and CDR2 YDEGEE. The CDR3 spans 16 residues. Here the CDR3 reads CASSLNGGKAGEKLFF. The CDR3 coding sequence is TGTGCCAGCAGCCTCAACGGCGGGAAGGCTGGGGAAAAACTGTTTTTT.

The gene calls are TRBV25-1 and TRBJ1-3; no clear D. The CDR3 is made up of 14 amino acids. CDR1 is MGHDK and CDR2 is SYGVNS in the germline V gene. V was shortened by 3 bases and J by 0 bases, with 6 bases between the two germline ends. CDR3 DNA sequence: TGTGCCAGCAGTGACGGAGGCTCTGGAAACACCATATATTTT. Residues: CASSDGGSGNTIYF.

The V gene is TRBV9, the J gene TRBJ1-3; TRBD1 aligns across 10 bases. From germline, CDR1 is SGDLS and CDR2 YYNGEE. The V and J ends lost 0 bases and 0 bases, in that order; junction bases with no gene match: 6. The CDR3 runs 18 residues. This CDR3 is CASSVDRDRGFSGNTIYF. The CDR3 DNA follows: TGTGCCAGCAGCGTAGATCGGGACAGGGGTTTCTCTGGAAACACCATATATTTT.

The chain uses TRBV7-2 and TRBJ2-1, with a weak D call TRBD2 (6 bases). Deletions cut 5 bases from V and 3 bases from J, with 14 bases between. The CDR3 extends over 15 amino acids. Germline loops: CDR1 SGHTA, CDR2 FQGNSA. CDR3 coding DNA: TGTGCCAGCAGCCCTCGGGATAGCGGCTACAATGAGCAGTTCTTC. Its protein is CASSPRDSGYNEQFF. Full variable domain (rest looked up from reference TRBV7-2 and TRBJ2-1): GAGVSQSPSNKVTEKGKDVELRCDPISGHTALYWYRQSLGQGLEFLIYFQGNSAPDKSGLPSDRFSAERTGGSVSTLTIQRTQQEDSAVYLCASSPRDSGYNEQFFGPGTRLTVL.